This T cell receptor beta chain was found in a study of cytomegalovirus exposure and HLA in healthy donors. Deletions cut 2 bases from V and 6 bases from J, with 10 bases between. The CDR3 runs to 13 residues. The germline CDR1 and CDR2 sequences are MNHNS and SASEGT. Use of 60 Vbeta and 13 Jbeta primers characterized the PCR. Clones were sequenced by immunoSEQ multiplex PCR, and TCRdb holds only the in-frame ones, with some missing. Across around 140,000 clones, the top ten clones capture 1.5% to 2% of the sample. This TCR derives from a woman aged 40 to 50 in good health and CMV-seropositive. The chain links TRBV6-1 to TRBJ1-1; D not certain. Input material: PBMCs. CDR3 region: CASSESGLAEAFF. CDR3 DNA: TGTGCCAGCAGTGAATCTGGGCTGGCTGAAGCTTTCTTT.